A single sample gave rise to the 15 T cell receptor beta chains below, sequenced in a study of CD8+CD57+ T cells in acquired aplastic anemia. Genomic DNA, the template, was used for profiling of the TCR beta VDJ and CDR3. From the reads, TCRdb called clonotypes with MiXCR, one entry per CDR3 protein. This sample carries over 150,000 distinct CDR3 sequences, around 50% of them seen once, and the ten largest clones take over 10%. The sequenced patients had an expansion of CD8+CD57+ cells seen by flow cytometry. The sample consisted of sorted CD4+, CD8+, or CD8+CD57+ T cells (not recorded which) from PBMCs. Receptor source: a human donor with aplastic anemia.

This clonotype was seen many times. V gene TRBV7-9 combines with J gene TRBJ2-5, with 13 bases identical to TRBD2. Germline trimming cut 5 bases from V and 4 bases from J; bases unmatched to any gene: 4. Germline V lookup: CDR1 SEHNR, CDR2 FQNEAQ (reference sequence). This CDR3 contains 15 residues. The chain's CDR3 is CASSALAGGLETQYF. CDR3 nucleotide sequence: TGTGCCAGCAGCGCACTAGCGGGGGGGTTAGAGACCCAGTACTTC. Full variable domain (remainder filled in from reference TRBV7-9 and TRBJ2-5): DTGVSQNPRHKITKRGQNVTFRCDPISEHNRLYWYRQTLGQGPEFLTYFQNEAQLEKSRLLSDRFSAERPKGSFSTLEIQRTEQGDSAMYLCASSALAGGLETQYFGPGTRLLVL.

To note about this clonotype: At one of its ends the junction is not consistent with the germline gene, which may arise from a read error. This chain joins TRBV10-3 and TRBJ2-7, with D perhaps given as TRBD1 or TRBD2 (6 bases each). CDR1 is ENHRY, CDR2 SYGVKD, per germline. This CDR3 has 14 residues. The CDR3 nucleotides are TGCGCCATCAGTGCACGGGGGCCAACCTACAAGCAGTACTTC. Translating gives CAISARGPTYKQYF.

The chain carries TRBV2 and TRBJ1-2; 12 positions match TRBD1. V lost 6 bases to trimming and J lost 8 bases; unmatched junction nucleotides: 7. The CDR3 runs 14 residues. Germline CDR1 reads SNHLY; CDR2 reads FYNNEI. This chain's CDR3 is CASRPGQGAQGYTF. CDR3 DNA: TGTGCCAGCAGGCCGGGACAGGGGGCGCAAGGCTACACCTTC.

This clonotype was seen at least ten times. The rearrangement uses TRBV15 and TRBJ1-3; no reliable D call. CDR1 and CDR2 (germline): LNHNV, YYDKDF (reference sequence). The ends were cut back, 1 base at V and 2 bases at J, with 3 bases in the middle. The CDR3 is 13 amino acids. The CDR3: CATSRGPGNTIYF. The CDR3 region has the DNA TGTGCCACCAGCAGAGGTCCTGGAAACACCATATATTTT.

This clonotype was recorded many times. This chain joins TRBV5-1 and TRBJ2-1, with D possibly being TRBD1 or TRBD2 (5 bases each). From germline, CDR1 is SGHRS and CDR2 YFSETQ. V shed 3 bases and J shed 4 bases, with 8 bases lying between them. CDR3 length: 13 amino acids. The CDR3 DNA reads TGCGCCAGCAGCTCTGGGGGTTACAATGAGCAGTTCTTC. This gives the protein CASSSGGYNEQFF.

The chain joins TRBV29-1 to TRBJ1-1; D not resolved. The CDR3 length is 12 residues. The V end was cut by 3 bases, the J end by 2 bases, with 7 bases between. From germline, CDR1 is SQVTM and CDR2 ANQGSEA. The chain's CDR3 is CSVDGHNTEAFF. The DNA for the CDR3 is TGCAGCGTTGATGGTCATAACACTGAAGCTTTCTTT.

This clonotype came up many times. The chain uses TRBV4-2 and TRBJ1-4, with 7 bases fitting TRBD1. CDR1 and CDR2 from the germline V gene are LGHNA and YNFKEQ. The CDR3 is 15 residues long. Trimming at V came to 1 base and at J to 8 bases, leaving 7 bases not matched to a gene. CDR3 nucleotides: TGTGCCAGCAGCCAAGTCGACAGGGTCGGGGAAAAACTGTTTTTT. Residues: CASSQVDRVGEKLFF.

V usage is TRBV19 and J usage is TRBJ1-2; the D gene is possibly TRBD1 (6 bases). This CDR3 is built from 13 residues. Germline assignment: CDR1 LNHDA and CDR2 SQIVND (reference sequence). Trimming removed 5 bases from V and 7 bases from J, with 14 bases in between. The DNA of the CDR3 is TGTGCCAGTAGTGGCGGGACACGGCTTGGCTACACCTTC. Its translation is CASSGGTRLGYTF.

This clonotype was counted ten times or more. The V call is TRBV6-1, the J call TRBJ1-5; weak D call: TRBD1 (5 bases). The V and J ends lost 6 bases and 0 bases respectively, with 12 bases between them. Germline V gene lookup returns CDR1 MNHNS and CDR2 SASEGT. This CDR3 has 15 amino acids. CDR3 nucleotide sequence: TGTGCCAGCAGCCAAAGGGACGGTAGCAATCAGCCCCAGCATTTT. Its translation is CASSQRDGSNQPQHF.

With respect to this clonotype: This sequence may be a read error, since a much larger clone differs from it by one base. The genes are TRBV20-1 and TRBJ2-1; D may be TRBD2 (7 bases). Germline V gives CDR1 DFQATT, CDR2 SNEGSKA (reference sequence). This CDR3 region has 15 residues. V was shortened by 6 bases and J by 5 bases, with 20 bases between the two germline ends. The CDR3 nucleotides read TGCAGTGCACCGAGGGAGGGGGTGGCCCACAATGAGCAGTTCTTC. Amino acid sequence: CSAPREGVAHNEQFF.

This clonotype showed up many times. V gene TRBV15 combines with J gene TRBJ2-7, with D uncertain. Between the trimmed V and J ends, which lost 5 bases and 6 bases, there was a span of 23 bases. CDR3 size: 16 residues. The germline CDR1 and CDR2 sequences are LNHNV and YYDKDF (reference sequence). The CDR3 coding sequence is TGTGCCACCAGCCTCCGACCGCCTCGCTCCTTGGGCGAGCAGTACTTC. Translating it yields CATSLRPPRSLGEQYF.

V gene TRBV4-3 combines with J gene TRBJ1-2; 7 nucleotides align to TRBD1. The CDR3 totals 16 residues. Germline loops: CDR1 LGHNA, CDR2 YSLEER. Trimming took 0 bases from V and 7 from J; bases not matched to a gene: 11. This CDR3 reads CASSQDPRPGGSGYTF. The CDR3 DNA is TGCGCCAGCAGCCAAGATCCTCGGCCAGGGGGTTCTGGCTACACCTTC.

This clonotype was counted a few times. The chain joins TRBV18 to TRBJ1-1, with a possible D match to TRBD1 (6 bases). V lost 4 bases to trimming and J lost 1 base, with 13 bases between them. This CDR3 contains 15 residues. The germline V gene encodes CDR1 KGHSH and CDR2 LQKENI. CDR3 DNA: TGTGCCAGCTCACAGTCGGGACAAGAGAACACTGAAGCTTTCTTT. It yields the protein CASSQSGQENTEAFF.

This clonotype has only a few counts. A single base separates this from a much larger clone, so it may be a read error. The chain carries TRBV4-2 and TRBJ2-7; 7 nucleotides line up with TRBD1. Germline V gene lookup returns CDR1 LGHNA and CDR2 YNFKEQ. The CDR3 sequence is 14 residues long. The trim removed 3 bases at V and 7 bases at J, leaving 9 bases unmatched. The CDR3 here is CASSHPGTVQEQYF. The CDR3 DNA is TGTGCCAGCAGCCACCCCGGGACAGTCCAGGAGCAGTACTTC.

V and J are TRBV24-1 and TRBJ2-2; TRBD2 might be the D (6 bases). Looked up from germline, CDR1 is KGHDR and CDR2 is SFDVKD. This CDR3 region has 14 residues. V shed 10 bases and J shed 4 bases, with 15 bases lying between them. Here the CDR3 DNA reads TGTGCCACAAATTATCGGGGAGGCACCGGGGAGCTGTTTTTT. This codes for CATNYRGGTGELFF.